Below are 11 T cell receptor beta chains sequenced from a single sample in a study of human T cells and chemical hapten exposure. TCRdb re-called the RACE reads with MiXCR, one entry per CDR3 protein. This table holds around 80,000 distinct CDR3 sequences, 8.6% found once. Time point of the sample: healthy volunteer bleed at 6 weeks. Unseparated into fractions, whole blood served as the source from which total RNA was extracted. Sequenced: whole blood. These receptors were collected from a male donor in good health. Some clones in this sample may be carry-over from other donors' samples.

This clonotype showed up just a few times. The genes are TRBV5-6 and TRBJ1-2, with a weak D call TRBD1 (5 bases). The CDR3 extends over 14 amino acids. Trimming shortened V by 4 bases and J by 2 bases, and 12 bases separated the two germline ends. Germline lookup yields CDR1 SGHDT and CDR2 YYEEEE. The CDR3 DNA is TGTGCCAGCAGCCCTCTGACAGTAAACTATGGCTACACCTTC. This sequence encodes CASSPLTVNYGYTF.

There are a few counts of this clonotype. For the CDR3, the DNA is TGTGCCACCAGCTTCGGGACAGGGGGCTCAGCTTTCTTT. It yields the protein CATSFGTGGSAFF. This chain connects TRBV15 to TRBJ1-1; 12 bases are shared with TRBD1. The CDR3 totals 13 residues. V was clipped by 5 bases and J by 10 bases; unmatched bases: 5. Germline CDR1 is LNHNV and CDR2 is YYDKDF (reference sequence).

The chain employs TRBV20-1 and TRBJ1-1; 12 bases match TRBD1. The J segment lost 1 base and the V segment lost 6 bases, leaving 3 bases of the junction unmatched. CDR1 is DFQATT and CDR2 is SNEGSKA in the germline V gene (reference sequence). CDR3 length: 14 residues. CDR3 nucleotide sequence: TGCAGTGCCTGGGACAGGGGGCGGAACACTGAAGCTTTCTTT. Encoded protein: CSAWDRGRNTEAFF.

The J gene is TRBJ2-1, the V gene TRBV11-2; D possibly corresponds to TRBD1 (5 bases). The ends were cut back, 1 base at V and 1 base at J, with 17 bases in the middle. This CDR3 has 18 amino acids. Germline V CDR1 and CDR2: SGHAT, FQNNGV. CDR3 DNA sequence: TGTGCCAGCAGCTTAGGCCTCAGGGCCACTTTGTCCTACAATGAGCAGTTCTTC. As protein: CASSLGLRATLSYNEQFF.

The chain uses TRBV11-2 and TRBJ2-5; tentative D call: TRBD2 (6 bases). Trimming pared 5 bases from V and 3 bases from J, leaving 13 bases between. Germline CDR1 and CDR2: SGHAT and FQNNGV. This CDR3 is 14 amino acids long. This CDR3 is CASSGAGRKETQYF. In DNA form, the CDR3 reads TGTGCCAGCAGCGGGGCGGGGAGAAAAGAGACCCAGTACTTC.

The genes are TRBV13 and TRBJ2-1, with D possibly TRBD1 on 6 matching bases. Germline V lookup: CDR1 PRHDT, CDR2 FYEKMQ (reference sequence). CDR3 size: 12 residues. V was trimmed by 5 bases and J by 6 bases, leaving 8 bases between them. The CDR3 loop is CASSQGSNEQFF. As DNA, the CDR3 is TGTGCCAGCAGCCAGGGGAGCAATGAGCAGTTCTTC.

The chain is built from TRBV14 and TRBJ2-3; unclear D gene. This CDR3 is built from 13 residues. Germline lookup yields CDR1 SGHDN and CDR2 FVKESK. Trimming cost V 0 bases and J 4 bases, with 5 bases left between them. For the CDR3, the DNA is TGTGCCAGCAGCCAAGAAATCCCAGATACGCAGTATTTT. Encoded protein: CASSQEIPDTQYF. The full variable domain, in which reference TRBV14 and TRBJ2-3 provide the parts outside the CDR3, is EAGVTQFPSHSVIEKGQTVTLRCDPISGHDNLYWYRRVMGKEIKFLLHFVKESKQDESGMPNNRFLAERTGGTYSTLKVQPAELEDSGVYFCASSQEIPDTQYFGPGTRLTVL.

The sample holds many counts of this clonotype. The gene calls are TRBV28 and TRBJ1-5; D is perhaps TRBD1 (5 bases). This CDR3 is built from 16 residues. Germline V gives CDR1 MDHEN, CDR2 SYDVKM. V lost 6 bases and J lost 6, with 21 bases in between. In DNA form, the CDR3 reads TGTGCCAGCAGCCTCGACAGCCTAGCGGAGACTCAGCCCCAGCATTTT. This sequence encodes CASSLDSLAETQPQHF.

This chain uses TRBV2 with TRBJ1-1; possible D gene TRBD1, 5 bases. The CDR3 runs to 16 residues. The germline V gene has CDR1 SNHLY and CDR2 FYNNEI. V dropped 5 bases and J dropped 1 base, with 17 bases sitting between them. The CDR3 loop is CASSKTRTIQNTEAFF. Here the CDR3 DNA reads TGTGCCAGCAGTAAAACTAGGACAATTCAGAACACTGAAGCTTTCTTT.

This clonotype was recorded a few times. The chain couples TRBV9 to TRBJ2-6; D gene uncertain. V lost 0 bases and J 5 bases, leaving 15 bases between the germline ends. Germline lookup yields CDR1 SGDLS and CDR2 YYNGEE. The CDR3 runs 17 residues. CDR3 nucleotides: TGTGCCAGCAGCGTAGTCGATAGAGGTCAGAGGGCCAACGTCCTGACTTTC. Amino acid sequence: CASSVVDRGQRANVLTF.

This clonotype was seen more than once but under ten times. The CDR3 DNA follows: TGTGCCACCCGAGGGGGACAGACCTACGAGCAGTACTTC. Amino acids: CATRGGQTYEQYF. The V gene is TRBV11-2, the J gene TRBJ2-7; 7 bases are shared with TRBD1. Unmatched junction bases numbered 8, after V lost 10 bases and J lost 2 bases. The CDR3 totals 13 residues. Germline V gives CDR1 SGHAT, CDR2 FQNNGV.